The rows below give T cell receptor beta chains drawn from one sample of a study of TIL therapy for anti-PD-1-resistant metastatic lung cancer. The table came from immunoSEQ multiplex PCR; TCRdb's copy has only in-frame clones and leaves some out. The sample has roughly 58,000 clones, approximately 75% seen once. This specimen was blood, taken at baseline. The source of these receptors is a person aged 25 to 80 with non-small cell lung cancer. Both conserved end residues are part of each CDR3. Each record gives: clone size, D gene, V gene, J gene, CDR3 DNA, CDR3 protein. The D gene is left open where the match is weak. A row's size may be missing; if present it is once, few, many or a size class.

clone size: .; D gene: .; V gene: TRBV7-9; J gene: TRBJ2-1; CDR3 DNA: TGTGCCAGCAGCTTAGCGCTCCCCGGTCTTGAGCAGTTCTTC; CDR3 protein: CASSLALPGLEQFF
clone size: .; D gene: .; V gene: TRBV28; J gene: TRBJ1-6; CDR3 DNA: TGTGCCAGCAGTTGGATAAATTCACCCCTCCACTTT; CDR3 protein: CASSWINSPLHF
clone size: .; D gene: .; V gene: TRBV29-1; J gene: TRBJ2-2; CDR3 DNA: TGCAGCGTTGAAGATCACTCGGAAACTGGGGAGCTGTTTTTT; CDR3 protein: CSVEDHSETGELFF
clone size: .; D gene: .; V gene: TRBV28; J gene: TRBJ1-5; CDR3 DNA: TGTGCCAGCATCACCGGGGATCGCAATCAGCCCCAGCATTTT; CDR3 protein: CASITGDRNQPQHF
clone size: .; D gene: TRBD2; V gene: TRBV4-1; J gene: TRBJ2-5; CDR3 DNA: TGCGCCAGCAGCTGGCTAGCGGGAGAGACCCAGTACTTC; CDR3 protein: CASSWLAGETQYF
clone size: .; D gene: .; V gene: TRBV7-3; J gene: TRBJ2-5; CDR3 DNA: TGTGCCAGCAGCCCACAGACAGGTGTTGAGACCCAGTACTTC; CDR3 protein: CASSPQTGVETQYF
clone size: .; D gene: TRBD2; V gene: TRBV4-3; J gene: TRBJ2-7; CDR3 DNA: TGCGCCAGCAGCCAAGATTGGACGGCGCTGGCGGGGGGACGAATCAGGTACGAGCAGTACTTC; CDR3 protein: CASSQDWTALAGGRIRYEQYF
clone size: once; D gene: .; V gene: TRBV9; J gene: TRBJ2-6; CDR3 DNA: TGTGCCAGCAGCGTAATCTCCGGGGCCAACGTCCTGACTTTC; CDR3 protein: CASSVISGANVLTF
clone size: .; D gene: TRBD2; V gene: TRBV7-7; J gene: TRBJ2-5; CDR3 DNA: TGTGCTAGCAGCCAAGCGGGAGGGGGAGAGACCCAGTACTTC; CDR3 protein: CASSQAGGGETQYF
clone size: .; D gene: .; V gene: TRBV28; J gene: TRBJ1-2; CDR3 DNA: TGTGCCACCTTAGCTAACTATGGCTACACCTTC; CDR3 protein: CATLANYGYTF
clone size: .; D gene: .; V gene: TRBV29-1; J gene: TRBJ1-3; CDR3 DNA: TGCAGCGTTGAGGTTTCTGGAAACACCATATATTTT; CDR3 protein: CSVEVSGNTIYF
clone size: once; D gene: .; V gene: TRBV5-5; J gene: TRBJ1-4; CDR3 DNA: TGTGCCAGCAGCTTGTTATCGGGGGGCTTAGAAAAACTGTTTTTT; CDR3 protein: CASSLLSGGLEKLFF
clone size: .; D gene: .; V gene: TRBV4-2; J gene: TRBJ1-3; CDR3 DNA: TGTGCCAGCAGCGCAATGAACAGTCCCTCTGGAAACACCATATATTTT; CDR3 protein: CASSAMNSPSGNTIYF
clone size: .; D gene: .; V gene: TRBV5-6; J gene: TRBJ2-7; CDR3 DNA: TGTGCCAGCAGCTTGGGTCAGGGGAACTACGAGCAGTACTTC; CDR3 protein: CASSLGQGNYEQYF
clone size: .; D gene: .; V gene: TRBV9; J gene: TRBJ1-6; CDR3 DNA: TGTGCCAGCAGCGTAGGGGTGAGCTCCTATAATTCACCCCTCCACTTT; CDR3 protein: CASSVGVSSYNSPLHF
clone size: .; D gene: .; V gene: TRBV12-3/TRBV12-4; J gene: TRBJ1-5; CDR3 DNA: TGTGCCAGCGGGGGGGTAGGCAATCAGCCCCAGCATTTT; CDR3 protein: CASGGVGNQPQHF
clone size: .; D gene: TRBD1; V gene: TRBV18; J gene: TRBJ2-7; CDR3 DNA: TGTGCCAGCTCACCGGGACAGGTGGGAGAGCAGTACTTC; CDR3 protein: CASSPGQVGEQYF
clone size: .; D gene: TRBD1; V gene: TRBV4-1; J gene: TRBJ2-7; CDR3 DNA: TGCGCCAGCAGCTACCGGGACAGGGGTGTCAACGAGCAGTACTTC; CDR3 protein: CASSYRDRGVNEQYF